A single TCR beta chain is shown here with its context. A distinct unique molecular identifier was carried by each TCR cDNA molecule. TCRdb redid the calling of the 5' RACE reads with MiXCR, one entry per CDR3 protein. The table shows 60,000 to 90,000 distinct CDR3 sequences, with approximately 8% occurring only once. The record originates from a study of spatial heterogeneity in lung cancer. This CDR3 has 16 amino acids. Germline lookup yields CDR1 KGHDR and CDR2 SFDVKD. Losses at the gene ends were 4 bases for V and 1 base for J; bases not matched to a gene: 4. The time point was: sample taken at primary tumor resection. Patients with untreated early-stage non-small cell lung cancer, numbering approximately 79, were the donors. Unsorted samples of tumor, nontumor lung or frozen PBMC had their whole RNA sequenced.

Sequencing was performed on PBMCs, taken at surgery. This clonotype was sampled from a male donor with early-stage non-small cell lung cancer. V is TRBV24-1 and J is TRBJ2-2, with 8 bases fitting TRBD2. DNA for the CDR3: TGTGCCACCAGTGACCCGAGCGGGAGGAACACCGGGGAGCTGTTTTTT. It is translated as CATSDPSGRNTGELFF.